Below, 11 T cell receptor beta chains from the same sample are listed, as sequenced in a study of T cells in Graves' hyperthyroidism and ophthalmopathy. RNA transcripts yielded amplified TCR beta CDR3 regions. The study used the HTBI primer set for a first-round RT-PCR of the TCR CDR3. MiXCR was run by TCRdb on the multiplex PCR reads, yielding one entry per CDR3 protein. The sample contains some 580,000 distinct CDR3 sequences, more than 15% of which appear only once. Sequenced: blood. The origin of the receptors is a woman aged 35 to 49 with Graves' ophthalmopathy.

The CDR3 spells CSAQGFEAFF. The CDR3 DNA sequence: TGCAGTGCCCAAGGCTTCGAAGCTTTCTTT. V and J are TRBV20-1 and TRBJ1-1; D not certain. CDR3 length: 10 amino acids. Trimming took off 6 bases at V and 8 bases at J, with 10 bases between the two ends. CDR1 and CDR2 (germline): DFQATT, SNEGSKA (reference sequence).

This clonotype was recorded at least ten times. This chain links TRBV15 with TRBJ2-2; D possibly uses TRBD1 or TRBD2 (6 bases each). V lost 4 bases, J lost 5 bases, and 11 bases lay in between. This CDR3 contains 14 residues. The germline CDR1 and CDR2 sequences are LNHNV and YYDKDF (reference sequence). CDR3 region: CATSNGGTTGELFF. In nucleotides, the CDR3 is TGTGCCACCAGCAACGGGGGCACAACCGGGGAGCTGTTTTTT.

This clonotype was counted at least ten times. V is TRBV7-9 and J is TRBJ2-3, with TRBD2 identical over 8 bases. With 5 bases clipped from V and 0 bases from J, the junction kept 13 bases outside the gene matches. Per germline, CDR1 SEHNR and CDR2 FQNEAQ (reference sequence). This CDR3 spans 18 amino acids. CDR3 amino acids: CASSTLPGLERSTDTQYF. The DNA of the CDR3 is TGTGCCAGCAGCACGCTTCCGGGACTAGAGCGGAGCACAGATACGCAGTATTTT. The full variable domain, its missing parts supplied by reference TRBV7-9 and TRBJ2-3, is DTGVSQNPRHKITKRGQNVTFRCDPISEHNRLYWYRQTLGQGPEFLTYFQNEAQLEKSRLLSDRFSAERPKGSFSTLEIQRTEQGDSAMYLCASSTLPGLERSTDTQYFGPGTRLTVL.

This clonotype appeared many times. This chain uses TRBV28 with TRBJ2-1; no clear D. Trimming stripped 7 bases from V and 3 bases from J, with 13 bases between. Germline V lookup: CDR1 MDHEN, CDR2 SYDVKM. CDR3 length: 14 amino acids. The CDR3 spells CASTPGWNYNEQFF. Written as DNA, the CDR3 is TGTGCCAGCACCCCTGGGTGGAACTACAATGAGCAGTTCTTC.

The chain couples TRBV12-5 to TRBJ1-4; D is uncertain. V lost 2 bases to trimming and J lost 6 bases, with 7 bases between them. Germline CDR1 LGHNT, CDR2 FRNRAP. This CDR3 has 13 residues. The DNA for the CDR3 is TGTGCTAGTGGTTTGTATTCCGATGAAAAACTGTTTTTT. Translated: CASGLYSDEKLFF.

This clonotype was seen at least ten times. CDR3 protein: CASSAGTSGNNEQFF. The CDR3 nucleotides read TGTGCCAGCAGCGCAGGGACTAGCGGGAACAATGAGCAGTTCTTC. The chain employs TRBV9 and TRBJ2-1, with TRBD2 matching over 13 bases. The J segment lost 5 bases and the V segment lost 3 bases, leaving 2 bases of the junction unmatched. Germline V gene data show CDR1 as SGDLS and CDR2 as YYNGEE. CDR3 length: 15 amino acids.

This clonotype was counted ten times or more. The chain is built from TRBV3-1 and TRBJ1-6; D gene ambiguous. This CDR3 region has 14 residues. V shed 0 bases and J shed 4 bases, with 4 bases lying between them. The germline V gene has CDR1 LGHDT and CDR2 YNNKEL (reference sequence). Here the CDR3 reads CASSQDSYNSPLHF. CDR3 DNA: TGTGCCAGCAGCCAAGACTCGTATAATTCACCCCTCCACTTT.

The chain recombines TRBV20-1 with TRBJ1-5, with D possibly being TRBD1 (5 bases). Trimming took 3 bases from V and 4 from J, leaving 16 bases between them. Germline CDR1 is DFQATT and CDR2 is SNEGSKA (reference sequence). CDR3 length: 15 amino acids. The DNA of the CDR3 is TGCAGTGCTAGGGCCCCGGGACTAGCGAATCAGCCCCAGCATTTT. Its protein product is CSARAPGLANQPQHF.

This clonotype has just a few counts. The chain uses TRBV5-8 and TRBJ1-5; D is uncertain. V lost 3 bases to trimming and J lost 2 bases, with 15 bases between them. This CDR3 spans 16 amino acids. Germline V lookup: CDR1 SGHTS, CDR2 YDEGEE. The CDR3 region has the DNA TGTGCCAGCAGCTCAACCCAGCGTGGTGGCAATCAGCCCCAGCATTTT. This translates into CASSSTQRGGNQPQHF.

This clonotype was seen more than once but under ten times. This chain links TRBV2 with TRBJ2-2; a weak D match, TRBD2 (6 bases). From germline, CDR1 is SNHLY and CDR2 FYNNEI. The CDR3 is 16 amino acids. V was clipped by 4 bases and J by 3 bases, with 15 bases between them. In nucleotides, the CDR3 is TGTGCCAGCAGTGGGTACGGAGGGCGGGACACCGGGGAGCTGTTTTTT. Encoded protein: CASSGYGGRDTGELFF.

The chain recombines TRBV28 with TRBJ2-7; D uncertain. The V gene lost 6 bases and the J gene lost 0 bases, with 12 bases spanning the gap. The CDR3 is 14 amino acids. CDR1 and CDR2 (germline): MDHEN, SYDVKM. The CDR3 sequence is CASRGEGSSYEQYF. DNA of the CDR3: TGTGCCAGCAGGGGTGAAGGCAGCTCCTACGAGCAGTACTTC.